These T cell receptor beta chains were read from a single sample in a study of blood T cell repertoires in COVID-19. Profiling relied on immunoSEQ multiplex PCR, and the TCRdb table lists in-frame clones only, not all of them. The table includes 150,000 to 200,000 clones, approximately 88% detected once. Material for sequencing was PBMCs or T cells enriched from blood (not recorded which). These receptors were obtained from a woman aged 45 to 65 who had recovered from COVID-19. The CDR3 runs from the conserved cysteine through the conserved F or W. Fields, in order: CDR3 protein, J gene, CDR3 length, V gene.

CDR3aa: CASSLDVGAQYF
j_gene: TRBJ2-7
len: 12
v_gene: TRBV7-9

CDR3aa: CASSSSGQGNQPQHF
j_gene: TRBJ1-5
len: 15
v_gene: TRBV7-9

CDR3aa: CASSSNRADTQYF
j_gene: TRBJ2-3
len: 13
v_gene: TRBV5-6

CDR3aa: CASNPGQGGAEQYF
j_gene: TRBJ2-7
len: 14
v_gene: TRBV19

CDR3aa: CASSVATGLEVGGYTF
j_gene: TRBJ1-2
len: 16
v_gene: TRBV9

CDR3aa: CASSLLGSEQYF
j_gene: TRBJ2-7
len: 12
v_gene: TRBV27

CDR3aa: CASSPLAGGMADTQYF
j_gene: TRBJ2-3
len: 16
v_gene: TRBV5-1

CDR3aa: CASSLREGNEQFF
j_gene: TRBJ2-1
len: 13
v_gene: TRBV5-1

CDR3aa: CASSPGQGTNQPQHF
j_gene: TRBJ1-5
len: 15
v_gene: TRBV5-1

CDR3aa: CASSPGTGGFSGELFF
j_gene: TRBJ2-2
len: 16
v_gene: TRBV9

CDR3aa: CASSFRVKSGASYNEQFF
j_gene: TRBJ2-1
len: 18
v_gene: TRBV27

CDR3aa: CASSQDSGGRDEQYF
j_gene: TRBJ2-7
len: 15
v_gene: TRBV4-3

CDR3aa: CASSPDDRPGELFF
j_gene: TRBJ2-2
len: 14
v_gene: TRBV11-3

CDR3aa: CASSLGTSKDTQYF
j_gene: TRBJ2-3
len: 14
v_gene: TRBV19

CDR3aa: CASSSEVSETQYF
j_gene: TRBJ2-5
len: 13
v_gene: TRBV7-2

CDR3aa: CASSLASEQYF
j_gene: TRBJ2-7
len: 11
v_gene: TRBV12-3/TRBV12-4

CDR3aa: CASSQDRGGQGYTF
j_gene: TRBJ1-2
len: 14
v_gene: TRBV4-2

CDR3aa: CASRASGGTDTQYF
j_gene: TRBJ2-3
len: 14
v_gene: TRBV4-2

CDR3aa: CASSSFYEQYF
j_gene: TRBJ2-7
len: 11
v_gene: TRBV12-3/TRBV12-4

CDR3aa: CASTPGQPNTGELFF
j_gene: TRBJ2-2
len: 15
v_gene: TRBV6-5

CDR3aa: CASSLTTGHNYGYTF
j_gene: TRBJ1-2
len: 15
v_gene: TRBV27

CDR3aa: CASSLSGQNTEAFF
j_gene: TRBJ1-1
len: 14
v_gene: TRBV27

CDR3aa: CASVVEGSYEQYF
j_gene: TRBJ2-7
len: 13
v_gene: TRBV5-1

CDR3aa: CASSVRLAGYTDTQYF
j_gene: TRBJ2-3
len: 16
v_gene: TRBV9

CDR3aa: CASSQDSGGSYGYTF
j_gene: TRBJ1-2
len: 15
v_gene: TRBV4-2

CDR3aa: CASSVVGGHTDTQYF
j_gene: TRBJ2-3
len: 15
v_gene: TRBV9

CDR3aa: CASSQETGPWHQPQHF
j_gene: TRBJ1-5
len: 16
v_gene: TRBV4-1

CDR3aa: CASSYNLEVRTEAFF
j_gene: TRBJ1-1
len: 15
v_gene: TRBV6-2/TRBV6-3

CDR3aa: CASSPDRAGGTGTQYF
j_gene: TRBJ2-5
len: 16
v_gene: TRBV7-2

CDR3aa: CASSLSGTGLIGELFF
j_gene: TRBJ2-2
len: 16
v_gene: TRBV5-1

CDR3aa: CAFRLAGAANTGELFF
j_gene: TRBJ2-2
len: 16
v_gene: TRBV30

CDR3aa: CASSPQTGGNIEAFF
j_gene: TRBJ1-1
len: 15
v_gene: TRBV18

CDR3aa: CASSQESRGSGNTIYF
j_gene: TRBJ1-3
len: 16
v_gene: TRBV4-3

CDR3aa: CASSLYTWQRGDGYTF
j_gene: TRBJ1-2
len: 16
v_gene: TRBV5-6

CDR3aa: CASSLQGSITYEQYF
j_gene: TRBJ2-7
len: 15
v_gene: TRBV11-1

CDR3aa: CASSELYGYTF
j_gene: TRBJ1-2
len: 11
v_gene: TRBV25-1

CDR3aa: CASSVDTPRGTGELFF
j_gene: TRBJ2-2
len: 16
v_gene: TRBV9

CDR3aa: CASSQERRQGHEKLFF
j_gene: TRBJ1-4
len: 16
v_gene: TRBV4-3

CDR3aa: CASSRRTAGRTRDTEAFF
j_gene: TRBJ1-1
len: 18
v_gene: TRBV7-2

CDR3aa: CASSPGRLDGGYTF
j_gene: TRBJ1-2
len: 14
v_gene: TRBV9

CDR3aa: CASSLTGLNTEAFF
j_gene: TRBJ1-1
len: 14
v_gene: TRBV7-9

CDR3aa: CASSLGPGNTEAFF
j_gene: TRBJ1-1
len: 14
v_gene: TRBV7-3

CDR3aa: CASSGGVYNEQFF
j_gene: TRBJ2-1
len: 13
v_gene: TRBV5-1

CDR3aa: CASSLGLAGTGELFF
j_gene: TRBJ2-2
len: 15
v_gene: TRBV5-4

CDR3aa: CASSQGTGNGIRGAQYF
j_gene: TRBJ2-3
len: 17
v_gene: TRBV23-1

CDR3aa: CASSQRGTRAVDTGELFF
j_gene: TRBJ2-2
len: 18
v_gene: TRBV4-2

CDR3aa: CASSLQETQYF
j_gene: TRBJ2-5
len: 11
v_gene: TRBV10-2

CDR3aa: CASSEGGVRGGTIYF
j_gene: TRBJ1-3
len: 15
v_gene: TRBV9

CDR3aa: CASSRWEGKNIQYF
j_gene: TRBJ2-4
len: 14
v_gene: TRBV5-6

CDR3aa: CASGLGGTEAFF
j_gene: TRBJ1-1
len: 12
v_gene: TRBV11-3

CDR3aa: CASSVASGGAQELFF
j_gene: TRBJ2-2
len: 15
v_gene: TRBV9

CDR3aa: CASRLARSYEQYF
j_gene: TRBJ2-7
len: 13
v_gene: TRBV27

CDR3aa: CASSPRTGVGVGTEAFF
j_gene: TRBJ1-1
len: 17
v_gene: TRBV9

CDR3aa: CATSRAGTGYNEQFF
j_gene: TRBJ2-1
len: 15
v_gene: TRBV15

CDR3aa: CSVPPGPTDTQYF
j_gene: TRBJ2-3
len: 13
v_gene: TRBV29-1

CDR3aa: CASSATPGGGQPQHF
j_gene: TRBJ1-5
len: 15
v_gene: TRBV19

CDR3aa: CASSSLIPYEQYF
j_gene: TRBJ2-7
len: 13
v_gene: TRBV7-9